This T cell receptor (beta chain) was captured in a study of T cell responses to AZD1222 COVID-19 vaccine. Findings and caveats of the study: Donor demographics were predominantly white British with a female majority; clonal diversity may be underestimated. Of the AZD1222 recipients, only six were seropositive at baseline.

The assay was immunoSEQ multiplex PCR, and TCRdb's table has in-frame clones only and misses some. Among hundreds of thousands of clones listed, 90% to 95% were seen once. Trimming pared 5 bases from V and 0 bases from J, leaving 7 bases between. The CDR3 length is 13 residues. Germline V gene data show CDR1 as MNHEY and CDR2 as SMNVEV (reference sequence). In the case of this clone: Its antigen is undetermined.

This receptor was obtained from an adult in good health. The chain recombines TRBV27 with TRBJ1-2; unclear D gene. Sequenced material: peripheral blood, taken on day 0 of MenACWY control vaccination. This CDR3 is CASSRAANYGYTF. In DNA form, the CDR3 reads TGTGCCAGCAGTAGGGCGGCTAACTATGGCTACACCTTC.